This T cell receptor beta chain was identified during a study of regulatory T cells in long-lasting Graves disease. The sample's time point: persistent/refractory GD, antithyroid drugs over 5 years with positive TRAb. Isolated PBMC RNA provided the starting material for the TCR library. The CDR3 sequence is 17 residues long. The V end was cut by 4 bases, the J end by 6 bases, with 24 bases between. Germline V gene sequence: CDR1 MNHEY, CDR2 SMNVEV (reference sequence). This clonotype was detected ten times or more. Assembly of TCR beta libraries relied on iRepertoire HTBI primers together with Arm-PCR of CDR3 regions. One entry per CDR3 protein results from TCRdb running MiXCR on the multiplex PCR reads. The data contain about 460,000 distinct CDR3 sequences, about 22% of them seen just once; the ten biggest clones take up 13%.

The sample in question was peripheral blood mononuclear cells (PBMCs), obtained when the disease was refractory, from a patient treated with antithyroid drugs. The chain uses TRBV27 and TRBJ1-2; maybe TRBD1 (5 bases). The TCR comes from a female donor with Graves disease. The CDR3 loop is CASSSDLTASGLHGYTF. The CDR3 DNA follows: TGTGCCAGCAGTTCCGATCTCACCGCTTCAGGGTTGCATGGCTACACCTTC.